These T cell receptor beta chains were read from a single sample in a study of blood T cell repertoires in COVID-19. The method was immunoSEQ multiplex PCR; TCRdb's version includes in-frame clones alone and lacks a portion of them. The sample carries roughly 150,000 clones, 80% to 90% recorded once. Sequenced sample: peripheral blood. The receptors come from a human donor in a cohort sampled during active COVID-19. CDR3s include the opening cysteine and the closing phenylalanine or tryptophan. D genes are given only for firm matches. The listing skips clone size in some rows; elsewhere it reads once, few, many or a size class.

D,V,J,size,DNA,CDR3
-,TRBV4-3,TRBJ2-7,-,TGCGCCAGCAGCCCCGGCAGGGCAACCTACGAGCAGTACTTC,CASSPGRATYEQYF
TRBD2,TRBV4-3,TRBJ2-3,-,TGCGCCAGCAGCCCAGTAGCGGGATCCTTGGTTACGCAGTATTTT,CASSPVAGSLVTQYF
TRBD2,TRBV6-5,TRBJ2-7,-,TGTGCCAGCAGTTCCGGACTAGCGGGATTCTACGAGCAGTACTTC,CASSSGLAGFYEQYF
-,TRBV18,TRBJ1-4,-,TGTGCCAGCTCACCCGAACAGGGTTGGGGCCCAACTAATGAAAAACTGTTTTTT,CASSPEQGWGPTNEKLFF
TRBD1,TRBV6-5,TRBJ2-7,-,TGTGCCAGCACCCCGTCGGACAGGTCCTACGAGCAGTACTTC,CASTPSDRSYEQYF
-,TRBV9,TRBJ2-7,-,TGTGCCAGCAGCGTAGACGGTTCCACCTACGAGCAGTACTTC,CASSVDGSTYEQYF
TRBD1,TRBV18,TRBJ1-1,-,TGTGCCAGCTCATCAGGACAGGGTGCGTTGGCTGAAGCTTTCTTT,CASSSGQGALAEAFF
-,TRBV6-2/TRBV6-3,TRBJ1-6,-,TGTGCCAGCAGTTACCCCAACCCCCGGGGGTCACCCCTCCACTTT,CASSYPNPRGSPLHF
-,TRBV5-4,TRBJ2-2,-,TGTGCCAGCAGCGGGCGGGGATCCGGGGAGCTGTTTTTT,CASSGRGSGELFF
-,TRBV3-1/TRBV3-2,TRBJ1-3,-,TGTGCCAGCAGCCAAGACAGGGGAAACACCATATATTTT,CASSQDRGNTIYF
-,TRBV30,TRBJ1-2,-,TGTGCCTGGAGTGGGTGGCAGGGTTTCAACTATGGCTACACCTTC,CAWSGWQGFNYGYTF
TRBD1,TRBV19,TRBJ1-1,-,TGTGCCAGTAGCAAGCAACAGGGGGCGAACACTGAAGCTTTCTTT,CASSKQQGANTEAFF
-,TRBV29-1,TRBJ2-5,-,TGCAGATCCTCTGACTCGGGGAGGCAAGAGACCCAGTACTTC,CRSSDSGRQETQYF
-,TRBV15,TRBJ1-2,-,TGTGCCACCAGCAGGGACAGAAGTCATGGCTACACCTTC,CATSRDRSHGYTF
TRBD1,TRBV28,TRBJ1-5,-,TGTGCCAGCATGGACAGGGGAGTCCCCCAGCATTTT,CASMDRGVPQHF
TRBD2,TRBV24-1,TRBJ2-1,-,TGTGCCACCAGTGGTAGCGGGAGCGCCTACAATGAGCAGTTCTTC,CATSGSGSAYNEQFF
-,TRBV19,TRBJ1-4,-,TGTGCCAGTAATTCAGCGGGGGGGCTCAATGGTGAAAAACTGTTTTTT,CASNSAGGLNGEKLFF
TRBD1,TRBV30,TRBJ2-5,once,TGTGCCTGGAGTCGAGATTGGGACAGCAAGTACTTC,CAWSRDWDSKYF
TRBD1,TRBV5-1,TRBJ2-3,many,TGCGCCAGCTCCGGGACAGGGGGCGAGACGCAGTATTTT,CASSGTGGETQYF
-,TRBV7-9,TRBJ2-1,-,TGTGCCAGCAGCTCACCCAGCGGGTTCTCCTACAATGAGCAGTTCTTC,CASSSPSGFSYNEQFF
TRBD2,TRBV24-1,TRBJ2-1,-,TGTGCCACCAGTGACTTTAGCGGGGGAGTGGTAGGGAATGAGCAGTTCTTC,CATSDFSGGVVGNEQFF
-,TRBV5-1,TRBJ1-5,few,TGCGCCAGCACACCGCCCCGACATGGCAATCAGCCCCAGCATTTT,CASTPPRHGNQPQHF
-,TRBV7-9,TRBJ1-1,-,TGTGCCAGCGGGAGAGAGGACACTGAAGCTTTCTTT,CASGREDTEAFF
-,TRBV24-1,TRBJ2-1,-,TGTGCCACCAGTGCAGGTTTCCGCAATGAGCAGTTCTTC,CATSAGFRNEQFF
-,TRBV6-6,TRBJ1-4,once,TGTGCCAGCAGTTACTCCATGCGAGAGGCTAATGAAAAACTGTTTTTT,CASSYSMREANEKLFF
TRBD1,TRBV5-1,TRBJ2-3,few,TGCGCCAGCAGCGCGTACGGGACAGGGGGACCAGATACGCAGTATTTT,CASSAYGTGGPDTQYF
-,TRBV3-1/TRBV3-2,TRBJ2-7,-,TGTGCCAGCAGCCTAGATCAGAACGAGCAGTACTTC,CASSLDQNEQYF
-,TRBV4-3,TRBJ1-3,-,TGCGCCAGCAGCCAAGAAACAGGGAACTCTGGAAACACCATATATTTT,CASSQETGNSGNTIYF
-,TRBV6-5,TRBJ2-1,-,TGTGCCAGCCGCTCACTAGGGTCCCATGAGCAGTTCTTC,CASRSLGSHEQFF
TRBD2,TRBV15,TRBJ2-1,-,TGTGCCACCAGCAGAGAGCTAGCGGGGATGGGGAATGAGCAGTTCTTC,CATSRELAGMGNEQFF
TRBD2,TRBV30,TRBJ2-5,-,TGTGCCTGGAGTGTGTCCTTAGCGGGAGGCCAAGAGACCCAGTACTTC,CAWSVSLAGGQETQYF
-,TRBV7-2,TRBJ2-3,-,TGTGCCAGCAGCCACTTAGGGGGTGGGACGGGAAGCGGCACAGATACGCAGTATTTT,CASSHLGGGTGSGTDTQYF
-,TRBV5-6,TRBJ1-1,many,TGTGCCAGCAGTAAAGACAGGAAGAACACTGAAGCTTTCTTT,CASSKDRKNTEAFF
-,TRBV11-2,TRBJ1-6,-,TGTGCCAGCAGCTTACTTGGCAGGGGAAATTCACCCCTCCACTTT,CASSLLGRGNSPLHF
-,TRBV2,TRBJ1-5,-,TGTGCCAGCAGTGGACAGGACAATCAGCCCCAGCATTTT,CASSGQDNQPQHF
TRBD2,TRBV28,TRBJ2-3,once,TGTGCCAGCAGTTTAGGGACTAGCGGGGTGCTTGATACGCAGTATTTT,CASSLGTSGVLDTQYF
TRBD2,TRBV7-9,TRBJ2-1,-,TGTGCCAGCAGCACAGATCCGGGACTAGCGGGAGCGCGATATTACAATGAGCAGTTCTTC,CASSTDPGLAGARYYNEQFF
-,TRBV6-1,TRBJ1-1,few,TGCCTACTTCGGGGGGCAGGATCGAACACTGAAGCTTTCTTT,CLLRGAGSNTEAFF
TRBD1,TRBV6-5,TRBJ1-1,-,TGTGCCTCCGGGATGGCAGGGGGTATGGCTTTCTTT,CASGMAGGMAFF
-,TRBV11-2,TRBJ2-6,-,TGTGCCAGCAGCTCGGGTGCCTCTGGGGCCAACGTCCTGACTTTC,CASSSGASGANVLTF
-,TRBV6-2/TRBV6-3,TRBJ2-1,-,TGTGCCAGCAGATACCGTCTAGTAGCTGAGCAGTTCTTC,CASRYRLVAEQFF
TRBD1,TRBV14,TRBJ2-3,-,TGTGCCAGCAGCCAGGTGACAGGGATGTTCACAGATACGCAGTATTTT,CASSQVTGMFTDTQYF
TRBD1,TRBV11-2,TRBJ1-6,few,TGTGCCAGCCAGCGGACAGGGTGGGGTTCACCCCTCCACTTT,CASQRTGWGSPLHF
-,TRBV21-1,TRBJ1-6,-,TGTGCCAGCAGCGACACAGGGGCGATTTCACCCCTCCACTTT,CASSDTGAISPLHF
TRBD1,TRBV7-2,TRBJ2-1,-,TGTGCCAGCAGCTTACAGGGACAGGGGAACAATGAGCAGTTCTTC,CASSLQGQGNNEQFF
-,TRBV28,TRBJ1-5,-,TGTGCCAGCAGTTTGCGGGCAAATCAGCCCCAGCATTTT,CASSLRANQPQHF
-,TRBV7-9,TRBJ2-2,-,TGTGCCAGCAGCTTAGAACGGGACAAGGGGCCGGGTTACACCGGGGAGCTGTTTTTT,CASSLERDKGPGYTGELFF
TRBD2,TRBV28,TRBJ2-1,-,TGTGCCAGCACCCCCGGAGGACTAGCGGGGGGTCGCTCCTACAATGAGCAGTTCTTC,CASTPGGLAGGRSYNEQFF
-,TRBV27,TRBJ1-1,-,TGTGCCAGCAAAACTCTCGGGGTGAACACTGAAGCTTTCTTT,CASKTLGVNTEAFF
TRBD1,TRBV19,TRBJ2-3,-,TGTGCCAGTAGTATCCGGGACAGAGATACGCAGTATTTT,CASSIRDRDTQYF
-,TRBV10-3,TRBJ2-1,-,TGTGCCATCAGTGAGTCGACGGGTATGACCTACAATGAGCAGTTCTTC,CAISESTGMTYNEQFF
-,TRBV7-2,TRBJ2-7,once,TGTGCCAGCAGCCAGGCCCCCTACGAGCAGTACTTC,CASSQAPYEQYF
-,TRBV7-9,TRBJ2-1,once,TGTGCCAGCAGCGTTACAGGGATCAATGAGCAGTTCTTC,CASSVTGINEQFF